These 32 T cell receptor beta chains were all obtained from the same sample, sequenced in a study of monozygotic twins with inflammatory bowel disease. Following a re-call of the 5' RACE reads, TCRdb has one entry per CDR3 protein and lacks DNA. The ten most abundant clones cover 2% to 2.5% of a sample with fewer than 550,000 distinct CDR3 sequences. Material for sequencing was blood. The source is a human donor with ulcerative colitis or Crohn's disease, or a healthy co-twin of an affected twin (not recorded which).

V usage is TRBV20-1 and J usage is TRBJ1-5. The CDR3 sequence is 14 residues long. The V gene's germline CDR1 is DFQATT and CDR2 SNEGSKA (reference sequence). This CDR3 reads CSAREGAAGQPQHF.

This chain links TRBV27 with TRBJ2-7; TCRdb picks TRBD1, but there is no DNA to check that call. In germline, CDR1 is MNHEY, CDR2 SMNVEV (reference sequence). CDR3 length: 15 residues. The CDR3 is CASSPDPGGRYEQYF.

The CDR3 region is CASSLSASGVPRNEQFF. The rearrangement uses TRBV5-1 and TRBJ2-1; TCRdb returns TRBD2, unconfirmable since there is no DNA. Germline CDR1 and CDR2: SGHRS and YFSETQ. The CDR3 spans 17 residues.

This chain uses TRBV20-1 with TRBJ1-1. This CDR3 has 14 amino acids. Germline loops: CDR1 DFQATT, CDR2 SNEGSKA (reference sequence). The CDR3 region is CSVPGSGKNTEAFF.

V is TRBV10-3 and J is TRBJ1-1. This CDR3 has 14 residues. Germline V gene sequence: CDR1 ENHRY, CDR2 SYGVKD. CDR3 sequence reads: CAISEGEMNTEAFF.

The chain joins TRBV11-3 to TRBJ2-1; TCRdb proposes TRBD2, but this gene call is untestable without DNA. This CDR3 has 17 amino acids. Per germline, CDR1 SGHNT and CDR2 YENEEA. CDR3 sequence: CASSPRDGPSSYNEQFF. Using reference TRBV11-3 and TRBJ2-1 for the parts outside the CDR3, the full variable domain is EAGVVQSPRYKIIEKKQPVAFWCNPISGHNTLYWYLQNLGQGPELLIRYENEEAVDDSQLPKDRFSAERLKGVDSTLKIQPAELGDSAVYLCASSPRDGPSSYNEQFFGPGTRLTVL.

This chain joins TRBV6-1 and TRBJ1-1; with no DNA, the TCRdb D assignment of TRBD1 cannot be verified. CDR3 length: 14 amino acids. Germline CDR1 and CDR2: MNHNS and SASEGT. CDR3 sequence reads: CASRGTDSNTEAFF.

The rearrangement uses TRBV12-3 or TRBV12-4 and TRBJ1-1. This CDR3 is built from 16 residues. CDR3: CASTPRGGGTVSQAFF.

This sequence joins TRBV7-3 and TRBJ2-1; checking the TCRdb D call of TRBD1 is not possible without DNA. The germline gives CDR1 SGHTA, CDR2 FQGTGA. This CDR3 region has 16 residues. CDR3 in amino acids: CASSSTGGMILHEQFF.

The V call is TRBV6-2 or TRBV6-3, the J call TRBJ2-2; no DNA is available, so the TRBD2 call from TCRdb remains unchecked. The germline V gene encodes CDR1 MNHEY and CDR2 SVGEGT. The CDR3 loop spans 15 amino acids. CDR3 loop: CASSSTSGINGELFF.

The chain carries TRBV11-2 and TRBJ2-5; TCRdb outputs TRBD1, but without DNA this stays unchecked. CDR3 length: 16 amino acids. Germline-derived CDR1 and CDR2 are SGHAT and FQNNGV. The CDR3 protein is CASSLDTQGQRETQYF. The full variable domain, rest sourced from reference TRBV11-2 and TRBJ2-5, is EAGVAQSPRYKIIEKRQSVAFWCNPISGHATLYWYQQILGQGPKLLIQFQNNGVVDDSQLPKDRFSAERLKGVDSTLKIQPAKLEDSAVYLCASSLDTQGQRETQYFGPGTRLLVL.

V is TRBV7-9 and J is TRBJ2-1; lacking DNA, the TRBD1 call made by TCRdb goes unchecked. There are 16 residues in the CDR3. Looked up from germline, CDR1 is SEHNR and CDR2 is FQNEAQ (reference sequence). CDR3 sequence: CASSLAQGRGVPEQFF.

This CDR3 reads CASSEDRYSDTQYF. V is TRBV2 and J is TRBJ2-3. The CDR3 has 14 amino acids. Looked up from germline, CDR1 is SNHLY and CDR2 is FYNNEI.

The chain links TRBV12-3 or TRBV12-4 to TRBJ2-7; the D call of TRBD2 rests on TCRdb alone, since no DNA is present to check it. This CDR3 is 14 amino acids long. CDR3 amino acids: CASSPGLTAYEQYF.

This chain joins TRBV5-1 and TRBJ1-4; TCRdb calls TRBD1, which cannot be checked without DNA. The CDR3 is made up of 16 amino acids. Germline V gene lookup returns CDR1 SGHRS and CDR2 YFSETQ. CDR3 in amino acids: CASSVFSGQGAGKLFF.

The chain links TRBV7-9 to TRBJ2-3; the TCRdb call, TRBD1, lacks DNA for checking. The CDR3 has 15 amino acids. Per the germline V gene, CDR1 is SEHNR and CDR2 is FQNEAQ (reference sequence). The CDR3 is CASSLGTGESDTQYF.

The chain combines TRBV7-3 with TRBJ1-1. Germline assignment: CDR1 SGHTA and CDR2 FQGTGA. CDR3 length: 15 residues. The CDR3 loop is CASSPQGSGLTEAFF.

The genes are TRBV20-1 and TRBJ1-2. The germline CDR1 and CDR2 sequences are DFQATT and SNEGSKA (reference sequence). CDR3 length: 11 residues. This CDR3 is CSASGQRGYTF.

The V gene is TRBV4-1, the J gene TRBJ2-2; TCRdb returns TRBD1, unconfirmable since there is no DNA. Germline CDR1 MGHRA, CDR2 YSYEKL. The CDR3 runs to 16 residues. Here the CDR3 reads CASSQVQGEGTGELFF.

This chain uses TRBV6-2 or TRBV6-3 with TRBJ1-1; TCRdb indicates TRBD1, and absent DNA this call remains unverified. Germline V gene lookup returns CDR1 MNHEY and CDR2 SVGEGT. CDR3 size: 15 residues. The CDR3 sequence: CASSYPPWTNTEAFF.

The chain carries TRBV20-1 and TRBJ2-3; TCRdb's D gene call, TRBD1, goes unchecked for lack of DNA. CDR1 is DFQATT and CDR2 is SNEGSKA in the germline V gene (reference sequence). CDR3 length: 17 amino acids. The CDR3 reads CSARGGSGGGRTDTQYF.

The chain has TRBV6-6 and TRBJ1-1; without DNA, the TCRdb call of TRBD1 cannot be checked. The germline gives CDR1 MNHNY, CDR2 SVGAGI (reference sequence). This CDR3 is built from 13 residues. Here the CDR3 reads CASSSRENTEAFF.

The chain has TRBV18 and TRBJ2-7; the D gene TCRdb calls, TRBD1, cannot be checked with no DNA. The CDR3 covers 14 residues. Germline assignment: CDR1 KGHSH and CDR2 LQKENI. The CDR3 loop is CASSPRGQGYEQYF.

The rearrangement joins TRBV6-1 to TRBJ1-2. This CDR3 comprises 13 residues. The germline V gene encodes CDR1 MNHNS and CDR2 SASEGT. Here the CDR3 reads CASRAGSNYGYTF.

The chain uses TRBV21-1 and TRBJ2-4. TRBV21-1 is a pseudogene locus. The CDR3 runs to 17 residues. The CDR3 sequence: CASSIILTNQTKNIQYF.

The chain uses TRBV6-1 and TRBJ1-1; the TCRdb D gene call, TRBD1, has no DNA to confirm it. The CDR3 consists of 17 residues. Looked up from germline, CDR1 is MNHNS and CDR2 is SASEGT. CDR3: CASNRPGRRGMNTEAFF.

The chain has TRBV11-1 and TRBJ2-2; the D call from TCRdb, TRBD2, cannot be confirmed without DNA. CDR1 and CDR2 from the germline V gene are SGHAT and FQDESV (reference sequence). The CDR3 contains 19 residues. The CDR3 spells CASSTPGLAGVQDTGELFF.

This chain links TRBV20-1 with TRBJ1-1; TCRdb's D call of TRBD1 is untestable without DNA. The germline V gene encodes CDR1 DFQATT and CDR2 SNEGSKA (reference sequence). CDR3 size: 13 residues. This CDR3 reads CSAVWAMNTEAFF.

V gene TRBV19 combines with J gene TRBJ1-1; TCRdb's D call of TRBD1 is untestable without DNA. This CDR3 spans 13 amino acids. Germline V gene sequence: CDR1 LNHDA, CDR2 SQIVND (reference sequence). The CDR3 is CASSTTGNTEAFF.

CDR3 loop: CSVGHRTGGYEQYF. The chain carries TRBV29-1 and TRBJ2-7; TCRdb names TRBD1, which stays unverified in the absence of DNA. The CDR3 runs to 14 residues. The germline V gene encodes CDR1 SQVTM and CDR2 ANQGSEA.

The chain links TRBV19 to TRBJ2-1. The CDR3 sequence is 13 residues long. CDR1 LNHDA and CDR2 SQIVND come from the germline V gene (reference sequence). The CDR3 spells CATRTGSYNEQFF.

The chain couples TRBV28 to TRBJ1-3; TCRdb lists TRBD1, though no DNA is available to test this call. The V gene's germline CDR1 is MDHEN and CDR2 SYDVKM. This CDR3 is 16 amino acids long. The CDR3 reads CASSPPRRVVGNTIYF.